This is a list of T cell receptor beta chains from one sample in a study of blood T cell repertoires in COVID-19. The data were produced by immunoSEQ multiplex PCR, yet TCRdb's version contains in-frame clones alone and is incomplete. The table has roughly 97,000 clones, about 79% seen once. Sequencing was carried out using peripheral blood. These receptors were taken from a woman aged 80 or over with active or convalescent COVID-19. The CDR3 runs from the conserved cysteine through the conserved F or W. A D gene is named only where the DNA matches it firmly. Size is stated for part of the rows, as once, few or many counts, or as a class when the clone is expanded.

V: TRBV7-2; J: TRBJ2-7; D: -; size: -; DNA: TGTGCCAGCAGCTCTCTATTCGGTTACGAGCAGTACTTC; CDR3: CASSSLFGYEQYF
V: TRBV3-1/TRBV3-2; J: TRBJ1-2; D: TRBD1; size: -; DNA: TGTGCCAGCAGCCAAAACGACAGGGAACACTATGGCTACACCTTC; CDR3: CASSQNDREHYGYTF
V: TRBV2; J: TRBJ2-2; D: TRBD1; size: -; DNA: TGTGCCAGCAGGGGACAGGGAAGCTACACCGGGGAGCTGTTTTTT; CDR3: CASRGQGSYTGELFF
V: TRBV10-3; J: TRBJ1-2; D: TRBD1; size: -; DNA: TGTGCCATCAGTGTAGGACAGGGTTTGGATGGCTACACCTTC; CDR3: CAISVGQGLDGYTF
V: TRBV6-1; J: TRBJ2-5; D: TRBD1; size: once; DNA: TGTGCCAGCAGTGTCTTAGGAGGACAGGTCCGAGAGACCCAGTACTTC; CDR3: CASSVLGGQVRETQYF
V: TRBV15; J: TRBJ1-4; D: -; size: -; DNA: TGTGCCACCAGCAGAGCCCCGGCTCGACAGTCCGATAATGAAAAACTGTTTTTT; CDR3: CATSRAPARQSDNEKLFF
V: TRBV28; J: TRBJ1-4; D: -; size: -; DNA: TGTGCCAGCAGTTTACTAAGACAGTCTAATGAAAAACTGTTTTTT; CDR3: CASSLLRQSNEKLFF
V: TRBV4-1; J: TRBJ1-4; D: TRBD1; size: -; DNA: TGCGCCAGCAGCCTCCGGGGCGGATACAGGGGGCTGTATGAAAAACTGTTTTTT; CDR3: CASSLRGGYRGLYEKLFF
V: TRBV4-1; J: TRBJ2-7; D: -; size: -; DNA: TGCGCCAGCAGCCAAGCCTGGCGGGGTCTTGCCTCCTACGAGCAGTACTTC; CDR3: CASSQAWRGLASYEQYF
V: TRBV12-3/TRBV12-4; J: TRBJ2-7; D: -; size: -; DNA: TGTGCCAGCACCCTAGGGACTTTTTACGAGCAGTACTTC; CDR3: CASTLGTFYEQYF
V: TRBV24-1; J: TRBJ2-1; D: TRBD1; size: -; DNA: TGTGCCACCAGTTTTGGACAGGGGATCACCTACAATGAGCAGTTCTTC; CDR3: CATSFGQGITYNEQFF
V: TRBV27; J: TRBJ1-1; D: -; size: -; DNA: TGTGCCACCCAGGGTCGGGCTGAAGCTTTCTTT; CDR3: CATQGRAEAFF
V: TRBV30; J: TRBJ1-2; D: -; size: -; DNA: TGTGCCTGGGCACAGGGATCCTATGGCTACACCTTC; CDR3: CAWAQGSYGYTF
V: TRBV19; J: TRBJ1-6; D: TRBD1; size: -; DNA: TGTGCCAGTAGTATAGATGGGGACAGGGTTTCACCCCTCCACTTT; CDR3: CASSIDGDRVSPLHF
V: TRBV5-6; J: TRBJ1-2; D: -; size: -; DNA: TGTGCCAGCAGTCGGACAGCTAACTATGGCTACACCTTC; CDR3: CASSRTANYGYTF
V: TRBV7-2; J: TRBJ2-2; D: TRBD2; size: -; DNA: TGTGCCAGCAGCGGGACTAGCGGAGGAAACGCGAACACCGGGGAGCTGTTTTTT; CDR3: CASSGTSGGNANTGELFF
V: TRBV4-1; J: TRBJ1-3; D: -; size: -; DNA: TGCGCCAGCAGCCAAGCATGGGAGGACCCCAGGGGAAACACCATATATTTT; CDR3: CASSQAWEDPRGNTIYF
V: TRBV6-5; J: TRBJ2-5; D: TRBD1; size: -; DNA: TGTGCCAGCCGAACCGACAGGGACCAAGAGACCCAGTACTTC; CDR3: CASRTDRDQETQYF
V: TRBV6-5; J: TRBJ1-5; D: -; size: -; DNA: TGTGCCAGCAGTTATTCCGGGAGGCAGCCCCAGCATTTT; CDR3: CASSYSGRQPQHF
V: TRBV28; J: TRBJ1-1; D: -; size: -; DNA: TGTGCCAGCAGGGGGCAGGGTTACACTGAAGCTTTCTTT; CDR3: CASRGQGYTEAFF
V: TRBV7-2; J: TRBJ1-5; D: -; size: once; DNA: TGTGCCAGCAGCTTAACCGCAGGGGGCAATCAGCCCCAGCATTTT; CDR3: CASSLTAGGNQPQHF
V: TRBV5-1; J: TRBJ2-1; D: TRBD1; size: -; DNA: TGCGCCAGCAGCTTGGACAGGGGGGACAATGAGCAGTTCTTC; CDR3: CASSLDRGDNEQFF
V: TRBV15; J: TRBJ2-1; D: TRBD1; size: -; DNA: TGTGCCACCAGCAGAGTGGTCTCGGGACAGGTTTACAATGAGCAGTTCTTC; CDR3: CATSRVVSGQVYNEQFF
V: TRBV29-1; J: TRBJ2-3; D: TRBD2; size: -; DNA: TGCAGCGTTGAGACTAGCGGAGGTAGCACAGATACGCAGTATTTT; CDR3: CSVETSGGSTDTQYF
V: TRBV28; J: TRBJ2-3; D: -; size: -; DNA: TGTGCCAGCAGTTTAGGCGGGACTGTCACAGATACGCAGTATTTT; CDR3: CASSLGGTVTDTQYF
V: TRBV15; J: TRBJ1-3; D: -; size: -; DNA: TGTGCCACCAGCAGAGATCAGGGTATCAACTCTGGAAACACCATATATTTT; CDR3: CATSRDQGINSGNTIYF
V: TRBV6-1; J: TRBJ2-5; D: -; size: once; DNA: TGTGCCAGCAGTGAAGCGCTTTGGGCAGTCGGCGCTCAAGAGACCCAGTACTTC; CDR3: CASSEALWAVGAQETQYF
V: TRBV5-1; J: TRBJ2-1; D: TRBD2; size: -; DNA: TGCGCCAGCAGCCAGGGACTACCTTACAATGAGCAGTTCTTC; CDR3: CASSQGLPYNEQFF
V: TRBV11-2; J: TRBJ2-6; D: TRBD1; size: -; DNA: TGTGCCAGCAGGCCCTCTCGTGAGACAGGGGCTTTTGGGGCCAACGTCCTGACTTTC; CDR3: CASRPSRETGAFGANVLTF
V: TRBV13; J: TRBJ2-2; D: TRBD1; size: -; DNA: TGTGCCAGCAGCCCGAGCCGGGGACAGGGTTCGAACACCGGGGAGCTGTTTTTT; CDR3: CASSPSRGQGSNTGELFF
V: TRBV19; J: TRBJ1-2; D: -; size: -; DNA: TGTGCCAGTAGTCCTCAACAGAGCACGACGAGAGTTAACTATGGCTACACCTTC; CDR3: CASSPQQSTTRVNYGYTF
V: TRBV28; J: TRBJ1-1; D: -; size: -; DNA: TGTGCCAGCAGTTTGTCGAGCAGGGGAGACACTGAAGCTTTCTTT; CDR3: CASSLSSRGDTEAFF
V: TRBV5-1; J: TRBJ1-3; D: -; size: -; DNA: TGCGCCAGCAGCTTGGAAACTTCTGGAAACACCATATATTTT; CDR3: CASSLETSGNTIYF